The 24 T cell receptor beta chains in this list originate from one sample, sequenced in a study of T cells expressing NK-cell markers. TCRdb re-called the 5' RACE reads; one entry per CDR3 protein, DNA not given. The data show 500,000 to 700,000 distinct CDR3 sequences, and the top ten clones hold approximately 4%. Source material: blood T cells: a sorted CD56 or NKG2C T cell subset, CD4+ or CD8+ T cells, or bulk PBMC T cells (not recorded which). All receptors derive from a man in his late teens or twenties in good health.

This chain links TRBV7-9 with TRBJ2-1; TCRdb designates TRBD2, a call that cannot be tested without DNA. The CDR3 covers 16 residues. Germline CDR1 and CDR2: SEHNR and FQNEAQ (reference sequence). CDR3 in amino acids: CASSLVLAGVANEQFF.

V is TRBV7-8 and J is TRBJ2-7; no DNA is available, so the TRBD2 call from TCRdb remains unchecked. CDR3 size: 14 residues. From germline, CDR1 is SGHVS and CDR2 FQNEAQ. CDR3 sequence: CASSSHGLTYEQYF.

The gene calls are TRBV20-1 and TRBJ2-5; TCRdb's D gene call, TRBD2, goes unchecked for lack of DNA. This CDR3 has 15 residues. The germline V gene has CDR1 DFQATT and CDR2 SNEGSKA (reference sequence). The CDR3 protein is CSARADLKRKETQYF.

The chain couples TRBV5-1 to TRBJ2-5; TCRdb returns TRBD1, unconfirmable since there is no DNA. The V gene's germline CDR1 is SGHRS and CDR2 YFSETQ. The CDR3 covers 16 residues. CDR3 loop: CASSRDNSLGQETQYF.

This chain connects TRBV3-1 to TRBJ2-1; no DNA is available, so the TRBD2 call from TCRdb remains unchecked. Germline-derived CDR1 and CDR2 are LGHDT and YNNKEL (reference sequence). The CDR3 is 15 residues long. CDR3 sequence reads: CASSQSSGRSNEQFF.

The rearrangement uses TRBV3-1 and TRBJ1-2; the D call of TRBD1 rests on TCRdb alone, since no DNA is present to check it. Germline V CDR1 and CDR2: LGHDT, YNNKEL (reference sequence). The CDR3 covers 15 residues. The CDR3 region is CASSQDRGPDYGYTF.

This chain joins TRBV11-2 and TRBJ2-3. CDR3 length: 16 residues. CDR1 and CDR2 (germline): SGHAT, FQNNGV. This CDR3 is CASSLEGKTSTDTQYF.

This chain connects TRBV5-1 to TRBJ1-2; TCRdb selects TRBD1, and the lack of DNA leaves this call unchecked. CDR1 is SGHRS, CDR2 YFSETQ, per germline. CDR3 length equals 15 residues. CDR3 region: CASSLRTDPVDGYTF. The whole variable domain, remainder taken from reference TRBV5-1 and TRBJ1-2, is KAGVTQTPRYLIKTRGQQVTLSCSPISGHRSVSWYQQTPGQGLQFLFEYFSETQRNKGNFPGRFSGRQFSNSRSEMNVSTLELGDSALYLCASSLRTDPVDGYTFGSGTRLTVV.

The CDR3 protein is CSASGFRTDTQYF. The rearrangement uses TRBV20-1 and TRBJ2-3; checking the TCRdb D call of TRBD1 is not possible without DNA. The CDR3 covers 13 residues. CDR1 DFQATT and CDR2 SNEGSKA come from the germline V gene (reference sequence).

The rearrangement links TRBV20-1 to TRBJ1-1; TCRdb names TRBD1, which stays unverified in the absence of DNA. This CDR3 contains 15 residues. Germline loops: CDR1 DFQATT, CDR2 SNEGSKA (reference sequence). CDR3 sequence reads: CSARGGSRAAGEAFF.

V gene TRBV5-1 combines with J gene TRBJ1-4; the D call from TCRdb, TRBD1, cannot be confirmed without DNA. This CDR3 is built from 15 residues. Germline V lookup: CDR1 SGHRS, CDR2 YFSETQ. CDR3 protein: CASSFTAQLNEKLFF.

This chain's CDR3 is CASSSGRNIQYF. This sequence joins TRBV11-3 and TRBJ2-4; TCRdb calls TRBD2, which cannot be checked without DNA. The CDR3 is 12 amino acids. Germline CDR1 reads SGHNT; CDR2 reads YENEEA.

The V gene is TRBV12-3 or TRBV12-4, the J gene TRBJ1-4. The CDR3 has 14 residues. The CDR3 reads CASSPNGVNEKLFF.

The CDR3 loop reads CASSETGQIITQYF. This chain connects TRBV5-1 to TRBJ2-5; no DNA is available, so the TRBD1 call from TCRdb remains unchecked. The CDR3 has 14 residues. CDR1 is SGHRS and CDR2 is YFSETQ in the germline V gene.

The rearrangement links TRBV7-8 to TRBJ2-5. Germline values: CDR1 SGHVS, CDR2 FQNEAQ. The CDR3 totals 14 residues. The CDR3: CASSSSLVEETQYF.

V usage is TRBV7-2 and J usage is TRBJ2-7. Germline CDR1 reads SGHTA; CDR2 reads FQGNSA. The CDR3 totals 12 residues. CDR3 region: CASSPHQYEQYF.

The chain links TRBV15 to TRBJ2-3; lacking DNA, the TRBD2 call made by TCRdb goes unchecked. In germline, CDR1 is LNHNV, CDR2 YYDKDF (reference sequence). The CDR3 totals 19 residues. CDR3 loop: CATSQGPGTSGRGADTQYF.

This chain connects TRBV7-9 to TRBJ2-2; TCRdb reports TRBD2, a call that lacks DNA to check it against. The CDR3 runs 17 residues. Germline V lookup: CDR1 SEHNR, CDR2 FQNEAQ (reference sequence). The CDR3: CASSLHGLAGNTGELFF.

J is TRBJ2-7 and V is TRBV5-1. This CDR3 spans 14 amino acids. CDR1 SGHRS and CDR2 YFSETQ come from the germline V gene. The CDR3 is CASSLTTATYEQYF.

This chain connects TRBV5-1 to TRBJ2-1; the TRBD1 assignment by TCRdb is unverifiable without DNA. The CDR3 loop spans 15 amino acids. The germline CDR1 and CDR2 sequences are SGHRS and YFSETQ. The CDR3: CASSTRQGSPNEQFF.

This sequence joins TRBV25-1 and TRBJ1-4; TCRdb reports TRBD1, a call that lacks DNA to check it against. Per the germline V gene, CDR1 is MGHDK and CDR2 is SYGVNS. This CDR3 is built from 18 residues. The CDR3 region is CASSDPRDRDNANEKLFF.

This chain links TRBV7-8 with TRBJ2-5; TCRdb's D gene call, TRBD2, goes unchecked for lack of DNA. CDR1 is SGHVS and CDR2 is FQNEAQ in the germline V gene. The CDR3 is made up of 19 amino acids. The CDR3 sequence: CASSLGFLAGGTPQETQYF.

The chain has TRBV30 and TRBJ1-1; the D call of TRBD1 rests on TCRdb alone, since no DNA is present to check it. Germline values: CDR1 GTSNPN, CDR2 SVGIG (reference sequence). The CDR3 runs 15 residues. The CDR3 protein is CAWSQPGQGNTEAFF.

J is TRBJ2-1 and V is TRBV18; as DNA is missing, the TRBD2 call by TCRdb cannot be tested. This CDR3 is 16 amino acids long. Germline V gene sequence: CDR1 KGHSH, CDR2 LQKENI. The CDR3 is CASSPQLAGGGNEQFF. Using reference TRBV18 and TRBJ2-1 for the parts outside the CDR3, the full variable domain is NAGVMQNPRHLVRRRGQEARLRCSPMKGHSHVYWYRQLPEEGLKFMVYLQKENIIDESGMPKERFSAEFPKEGPSILRIQQVVRGDSAAYFCASSPQLAGGGNEQFFGPGTRLTVL.